The present TCR beta chain was sequenced within a study of blood T cell repertoires in COVID-19. Overall study: The United States, Italy and Spain supplied acute and convalescent COVID-19 samples. T cells, B-cell-depleted T cells, or PBMCs supplied cDNA or gDNA.

Original handling: Using reference gene primer amplification, nucleated cell counts were estimated. Method: immunoSEQ multiplex PCR; TCRdb's copy keeps in-frame clones and lacks some. The V and J calls and clone size were taken over from that table, and D and trimming were inferred from the DNA. In the table there are 150,000 or so clones, around four fifths of which are singletons. Losses at the gene ends were 4 bases for V and 6 bases for J; bases not matched to a gene: 12. The germline gives CDR1 MGHRA, CDR2 YSYEKL. CDR3 length: 18 residues. The TCR comes from a woman aged 40-49 years with active or convalescent COVID-19. Sequenced material: peripheral blood. This chain connects TRBV4-1 to TRBJ1-4; 12 nucleotides agree with TRBD1. The CDR3 protein is CASSRSARGQGADEKLFF. CDR3 sequence (DNA): TGCGCCAGCAGCCGCAGTGCACGGGGACAGGGGGCGGATGAAAAACTGTTTTTT.